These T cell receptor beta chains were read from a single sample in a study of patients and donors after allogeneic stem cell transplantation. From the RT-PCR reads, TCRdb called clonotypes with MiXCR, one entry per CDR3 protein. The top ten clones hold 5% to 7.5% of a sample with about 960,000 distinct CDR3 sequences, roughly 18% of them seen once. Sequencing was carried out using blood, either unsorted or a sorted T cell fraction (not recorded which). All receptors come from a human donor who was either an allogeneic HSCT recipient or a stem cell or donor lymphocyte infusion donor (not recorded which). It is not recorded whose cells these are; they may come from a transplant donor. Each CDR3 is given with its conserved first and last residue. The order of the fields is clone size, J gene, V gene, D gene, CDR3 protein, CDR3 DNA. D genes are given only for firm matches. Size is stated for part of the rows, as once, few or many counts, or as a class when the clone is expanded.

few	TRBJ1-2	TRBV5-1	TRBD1	CASRNGQGDGYTF	TGCGCCAGCAGAAATGGACAGGGGGATGGCTACACCTTC
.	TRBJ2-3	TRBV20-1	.	CSARAEADTQYF	TGCAGTGCTAGAGCGGAGGCAGATACGCAGTATTTT
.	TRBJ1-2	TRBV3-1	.	CASSQDLGGMFYGYTF	TGTGCCAGCAGCCAAGATCTCGGGGGCATGTTCTATGGCTACACCTTC
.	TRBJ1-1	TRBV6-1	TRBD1	CASVDRDRANTEAFF	TGTGCCAGCGTTGACCGGGACAGGGCGAACACTGAAGCTTTCTTT
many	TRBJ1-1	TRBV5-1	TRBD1	CASRPGQGARVEAFF	TGCGCCAGCAGGCCGGGACAGGGGGCGAGAGTTGAAGCTTTCTTT
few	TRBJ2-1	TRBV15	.	CATSRPLETTEQFF	TGTGCCACCAGCAGACCACTTGAGACCACTGAGCAGTTCTTC
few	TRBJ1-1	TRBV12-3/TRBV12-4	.	CASSTSGTRSTPHF	TGTGCCAGCAGTACCTCCGGGACAAGGTCGACCCCCCATTTT
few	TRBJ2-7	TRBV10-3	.	CAISRGAGASYEQYF	TGTGCCATCAGCCGGGGGGCCGGGGCCTCCTACGAGCAGTACTTC
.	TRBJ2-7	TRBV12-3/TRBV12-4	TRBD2	CASSTAAGIHEQYF	TGTGCCAGCAGTACAGCAGCGGGGATCCACGAGCAGTACTTC
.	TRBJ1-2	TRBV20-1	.	CSAGDSGRDGYTF	TGCAGTGCTGGGGACTCCGGAAGGGATGGCTACACCTTC
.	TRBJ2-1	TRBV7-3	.	CASSARRTSSYNEQFF	TGTGCCAGCAGCGCGCGTAGGACTTCTTCCTACAATGAGCAGTTCTTC
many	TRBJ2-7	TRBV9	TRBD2	CASSPRLAGNSYEQYF	TGTGCCAGCAGCCCGAGACTAGCGGGTAACTCCTACGAGCAGTACTTC
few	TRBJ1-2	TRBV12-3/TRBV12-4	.	CASSFPGRYGYTF	TGTGCCAGCAGTTTTCCAGGGCGGTATGGCTACACCTTC
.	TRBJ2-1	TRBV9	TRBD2	CASSGVSGSHYNEQFF	TGTGCCAGCAGCGGAGTTAGCGGGAGTCATTACAATGAGCAGTTCTTC
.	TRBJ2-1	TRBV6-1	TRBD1	CASSARGLSYNEQFF	TGTGCCAGCAGCGCCAGGGGGCTCTCCTACAATGAGCAGTTCTTC
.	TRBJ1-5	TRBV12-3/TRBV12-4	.	CASRPTTNQPQHF	TGTGCCAGCAGACCTACTACTAATCAGCCCCAGCATTTT
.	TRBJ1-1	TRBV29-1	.	CSVVGRGRENTEAFF	TGCAGCGTTGTAGGCAGGGGTAGGGAGAACACTGAAGCTTTCTTT
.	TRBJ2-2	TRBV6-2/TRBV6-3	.	CASTIANTGELFF	TGTGCCAGCACCATAGCGAACACCGGGGAGCTGTTTTTT
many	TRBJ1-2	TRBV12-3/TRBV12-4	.	CASSLAAGAKGYTF	TGTGCCAGCAGTTTAGCGGCAGGGGCTAAAGGCTACACCTTC
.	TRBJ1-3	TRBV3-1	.	CASSQRGDTIYF	TGTGCCAGCAGCCAACGGGGGGACACCATATATTTT
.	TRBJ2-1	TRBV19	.	CASTTGTEQFF	TGTGCCAGCACAACCGGGACCGAGCAGTTCTTC
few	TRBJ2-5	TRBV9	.	CASSVEVQETQYF	TGTGCCAGCAGCGTAGAGGTCCAAGAGACCCAGTACTTC
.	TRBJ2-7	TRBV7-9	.	CASSPSIWGAYEQYF	TGTGCCAGCAGCCCAAGCATCTGGGGGGCCTACGAGCAGTACTTC
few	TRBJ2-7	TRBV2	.	CASREDSHEQYF	TGTGCCAGCAGAGAGGACAGCCACGAGCAGTACTTC
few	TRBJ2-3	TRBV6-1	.	CASRRELSTDTQYF	TGTGCCAGCAGGAGGGAACTTTCCACAGATACGCAGTATTTT
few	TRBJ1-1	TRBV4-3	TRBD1	CASSHRQGSTEAFF	TGCGCCAGCAGCCACCGACAGGGGTCGACTGAAGCTTTCTTT
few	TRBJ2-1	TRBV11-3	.	CASSLSGKVDEQFF	TGTGCCAGCAGCTTATCAGGAAAAGTCGATGAGCAGTTCTTC
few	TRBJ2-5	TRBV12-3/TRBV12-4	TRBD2	CASSFIRGGKQETQYF	TGTGCCAGCAGTTTCATCCGGGGGGGGAAACAAGAGACCCAGTACTTC
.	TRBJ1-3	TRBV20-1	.	CSAKGISGNTIYF	TGCAGTGCTAAGGGAATCTCTGGAAACACCATATATTTT
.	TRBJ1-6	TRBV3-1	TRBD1	CASSPRDRGKSPLHF	TGTGCCAGCAGCCCCCGGGACAGGGGTAAGTCACCCCTCCACTTT
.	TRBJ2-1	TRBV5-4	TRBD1	CASSVPGGGYNEQFF	TGTGCCAGCAGCGTACCAGGGGGCGGCTACAATGAGCAGTTCTTC
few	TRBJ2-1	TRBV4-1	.	CASSQDGVAEQFF	TGCGCCAGCAGCCAAGATGGGGTAGCGGAGCAGTTCTTC
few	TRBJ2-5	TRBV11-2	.	CASSLSSLRGETQYF	TGTGCCAGCAGCTTATCCTCTCTCCGGGGGGAGACCCAGTACTTC
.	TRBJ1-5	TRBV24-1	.	CATSAPGLSGNQPQHF	TGTGCCACCAGTGCCCCGGGACTCTCTGGCAATCAGCCCCAGCATTTT
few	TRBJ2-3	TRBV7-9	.	CASSPGQQADTQYF	TGTGCCAGCAGCCCAGGACAGCAGGCAGATACGCAGTATTTT
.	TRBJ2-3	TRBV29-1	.	CSVVGRADTQYF	TGCAGCGTTGTCGGCAGGGCAGATACGCAGTATTTT
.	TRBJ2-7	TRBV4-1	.	CASSQDKDTGLLTYEQYF	TGCGCCAGCAGCCAAGATAAAGACACAGGGTTACTAACCTACGAGCAGTACTTC
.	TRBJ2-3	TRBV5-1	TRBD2	CASSLDGRASTDTQYF	TGCGCCAGCAGCTTGGACGGGAGGGCTAGCACAGATACGCAGTATTTT
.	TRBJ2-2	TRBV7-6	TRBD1	CASRDYRGSPGELFF	TGTGCCAGCAGAGATTACAGGGGAAGTCCCGGGGAGCTGTTTTTT
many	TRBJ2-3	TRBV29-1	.	CSAGRTYTQYF	TGCAGCGCAGGCAGAACTTATACGCAGTATTTT
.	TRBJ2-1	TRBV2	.	CASRVRKIFNEQFF	TGTGCCAGCAGAGTACGTAAGATTTTCAATGAGCAGTTCTTC
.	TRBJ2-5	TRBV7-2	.	CASSLHFGTQYF	TGTGCCAGCAGCCTCCATTTTGGGACCCAGTACTTC
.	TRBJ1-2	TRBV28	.	CASSPDRTRYGYTF	TGTGCCAGCAGCCCAGACAGAACCCGATATGGCTACACCTTC
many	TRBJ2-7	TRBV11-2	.	CASSLTASSYEQYF	TGTGCCAGCAGCTTAACGGCCAGCTCCTACGAGCAGTACTTC
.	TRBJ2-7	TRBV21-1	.	CASSKVGWDGAGTSSYEQYF	TGTGCCAGCAGCAAAGTCGGTTGGGACGGGGCGGGAACAAGCTCCTACGAGCAGTACTTC
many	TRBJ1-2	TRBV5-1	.	CASSLNPQRALQGTF	TGCGCCAGCAGCTTGAACCCACAAAGGGCCCTTCAGGGCACCTTC
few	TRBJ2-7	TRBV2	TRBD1	CASKRTGGYEQYF	TGTGCCAGCAAACGGACAGGAGGCTACGAGCAGTACTTC
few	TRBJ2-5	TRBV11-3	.	CATGIAPNQETQYF	TGTGCCACCGGGATAGCGCCGAACCAAGAGACCCAGTACTTC